This T cell receptor beta chain was identified during a study of control samples from healthy donors and cancer patients. The CDR3 consists of 21 residues. The germline V gene has CDR1 MNHEY and CDR2 SVGEGT. Losses at the gene ends were 3 bases for V and 5 bases for J; bases not matched to a gene: 26. Some clones are missing from TCRdb's copy, which holds only in-frame ones; the method was immunoSEQ multiplex PCR. Of a few hundred thousand clones in the sample, 80% to 95% are singletons; the top ten hold 5.5% to 7.5%. The genes are TRBV6-2 or TRBV6-3 and TRBJ1-1; 8 nucleotides line up with TRBD1. This receptor was obtained from a man aged 35-49 years with head and neck cancer. Sequencing was performed on PBMCs. The CDR3 bases are TGTGCCAGCAGTTATGCCCCGAGAAAATTCGGAGACAGGGGCGTAGATACTGAAGCTTTCTTT. Protein sequence: CASSYAPRKFGDRGVDTEAFF.